This T cell receptor (beta chain) was profiled in a study of blood T cell repertoires in COVID-19. On the study more broadly: Donors in the United States, Italy and Spain gave samples during acute or convalescent COVID-19.

The CDR3 covers 14 residues. J was trimmed by 10 bases and V by 4 bases; bases with no gene match: 11. The germline gives CDR1 SGDLS, CDR2 YYNGEE. Participants spanned ages about 18 to 89 years and resided in about two dozen US areas. TCRdb's copy holds only in-frame clones and misses some; the assay was immunoSEQ multiplex PCR. This table has 350,000 to 550,000 clones, about 90% appearing once. Material: PBMCs or T cells enriched from blood (not recorded which). The chain couples TRBV9 to TRBJ1-1; TRBD1 agrees at 9 bases. This clonotype was obtained from a woman aged 18-29 years with acute COVID-19. CDR3 amino acids: CASSRGQGLVGAFF. The DNA of the CDR3 is TGTGCCAGCAGCAGAGGACAGGGGTTGGTGGGAGCTTTCTTT.